This T cell receptor (beta chain) was recorded in a study of CD8+CD57+ T cells in acquired aplastic anemia. Only patients with CD8+CD57+ cell expansion on flow cytometry were chosen for sequencing. The study profiled TCR beta VDJ and CDR3 using genomic DNA as template. TCRdb fed the reads into MiXCR, producing one record per CDR3 protein. The sample shows about 160,000 distinct CDR3 sequences, about two thirds of them seen only once. This CDR3 is 15 amino acids long. Germline-derived CDR1 and CDR2 are SGHTA and FQGTGA. After removal of 5 bases from V and 2 bases from J, the junction contained 4 bases not matched to a gene.

Material: sorted CD4+, CD8+, or CD8+CD57+ T cells (not recorded which) from PBMCs. The V and J genes are TRBV7-3 and TRBJ1-5; TRBD1 aligns across 9 bases. The source is a human donor with aplastic anemia. The CDR3 region has the DNA TGTGCCAGCAGCGGGACAGGGCTCGGCAATCAGCCCCAGCATTTT. It yields the protein CASSGTGLGNQPQHF.